A selection of T cell receptor beta chains follows, all from one sample in a study of shared clonotypes between healthy human individuals. Here immunoSEQ multiplex PCR was the method, and the copy in TCRdb shows in-frame clones only, minus some. Here the sample spans 2,500,000 or so clones, approximately 92% being singletons. Sample: naive CD4+ T cells sorted from blood. These receptors all come from a man aged 18 to 29 in good health. Both conserved end residues are part of each CDR3. The D gene is left open where the match is weak. Rows give clone size only sometimes, using once, few, many, or a class for an expanded clone.

>.|.|TRBV2|TRBJ2-7|18
CASHPSFLAPISSYEQYF
TGTGCCAGCCATCCCTCCTTTCTAGCGCCCATTTCCTCCTACGAGCAGTACTTC
>.|.|TRBV7-9|TRBJ2-5|13
CASSLGPRETQYF
TGTGCCAGCAGCTTAGGGCCCAGGGAGACCCAGTACTTC
>.|.|TRBV30|TRBJ1-2|14
CAWSIGVGGGGYTF
TGTGCCTGGAGTATAGGGGTGGGAGGTGGAGGCTACACCTTC
>once|.|TRBV5-1|TRBJ1-2|15
CASSLDLGLNYGYTF
TGCGCCAGCAGCTTAGACCTGGGGCTTAACTATGGCTACACCTTC
>.|.|TRBV4-3|TRBJ2-1|17
CASSQVNGPSSYNEQFF
TGCGCCAGCAGCCAAGTGAACGGACCGAGCTCCTACAATGAGCAGTTCTTC
>.|.|TRBV28|TRBJ2-1|14
CAGQPSDRYNEQFF
TGTGCCGGCCAACCCTCGGACCGATACAATGAGCAGTTCTTC
>.|TRBD1|TRBV6-5|TRBJ1-1|14
CASSYSGGLGEAFF
TGTGCCAGCAGTTACTCAGGGGGCTTGGGTGAAGCTTTCTTT
>.|TRBD1|TRBV6-1|TRBJ1-1|17
CASSGPGQGLRITEAFF
TGTGCCAGCAGTGGACCGGGACAGGGGTTGCGGATCACTGAAGCTTTCTTT
>.|TRBD2|TRBV7-9|TRBJ2-5|16
CASSPSRGGRGETQYF
TGTGCCAGCAGCCCCTCGCGGGGGGGCCGTGGAGAGACCCAGTACTTC
>.|TRBD2|TRBV5-3|TRBJ2-1|15
CARSPGTRNGDEQFF
TGTGCCAGAAGCCCCGGGACTAGGAATGGGGATGAGCAGTTCTTC
>.|.|TRBV28|TRBJ1-1|13
CASSESTNTEAFF
TGTGCCAGCAGTGAATCAACGAACACTGAAGCTTTCTTT
>once|.|TRBV7-2|TRBJ2-2|12
CASSYPAGELFF
TGTGCCAGCAGCTACCCGGCCGGGGAGCTGTTTTTT
>.|.|TRBV7-3|TRBJ1-6|15
CASSLSGVANSPLHF
TGTGCCAGCAGCTTATCAGGGGTCGCTAATTCACCCCTCCACTTT
>.|TRBD2|TRBV19|TRBJ2-2|15
CASSILAGVTGELFF
TGTGCCAGTAGTATACTAGCGGGAGTCACCGGGGAGCTGTTTTTT
>.|.|TRBV9|TRBJ2-1|13
CASSTSPLTTRFF
TGTGCCAGCAGCACATCCCCCCTGACAACGAGGTTCTTC
>.|.|TRBV7-8|TRBJ2-7|13
CASSLWTEHEQYF
TGTGCCAGCAGCTTATGGACCGAGCACGAGCAGTACTTC
>once|TRBD1|TRBV5-1|TRBJ2-7|14
CASSSDRGRYEQYF
TGCGCCAGCAGTTCTGACAGGGGGAGGTACGAGCAGTACTTC
>.|.|TRBV29-1|TRBJ1-1|13
CSVEGRMNTEAFF
TGCAGCGTTGAGGGGCGAATGAACACTGAAGCTTTCTTT
>.|.|TRBV5-5|TRBJ2-3|15
CASSFLPQGADTQYF
TGTGCCAGCAGCTTTCTTCCACAAGGGGCAGATACGCAGTATTTT
>.|.|TRBV28|TRBJ1-1|15
CASSRRTGMNTEAFF
TGTGCCAGCAGTCGAAGGACGGGAATGAACACTGAAGCTTTCTTT
>.|TRBD1|TRBV7-9|TRBJ2-7|15
CASSSPGQGGYEQYF
TGTGCCAGCAGCTCCCCGGGACAGGGTGGCTACGAGCAGTACTTC
>once|.|TRBV4-2|TRBJ1-1|14
CASSQDAGFTEAFF
TGTGCCAGCAGCCAAGACGCGGGCTTCACTGAAGCTTTCTTT